Sequencing of this T cell receptor (beta chain) was carried out in a study of blood T cell repertoires in COVID-19. Across the study: The analysed material was cDNA or gDNA that came from T cells, B-cell-depleted T cells, or PBMCs.

The CDR3 covers 15 residues. V was pared by 3 bases and J by 0 bases, with 12 bases between. From germline, CDR1 is GTSNPN and CDR2 SVGIG (reference sequence). The table came from immunoSEQ multiplex PCR; TCRdb's copy has only in-frame clones and leaves some out. The table includes 90,000 to 150,000 clones, approximately 90% detected once. This clonotype originated in a man between 65 and 85 years old with active or convalescent COVID-19. Sequences were obtained from peripheral blood. This chain joins TRBV30 and TRBJ1-3; possibly TRBD1 for D (6 bases). The DNA for the CDR3 is TGTGCCTGGAGCCGACAGGTTCTCTCTGGAAACACCATATATTTT. Encoded protein: CAWSRQVLSGNTIYF.